Below, 31 T cell receptor beta chains from the same sample are listed, as sequenced in a study of blood T cell repertoires in COVID-19. Data came from immunoSEQ multiplex PCR; TCRdb stores just in-frame clones and leaves some out. Among 110,000 to 150,000 clones listed, around nine tenths were seen once. The sequenced sample was peripheral blood. These receptors were collected from a woman in her fifties or sixties with acute or convalescent COVID-19.

This chain joins TRBV28 and TRBJ2-1, with 10 bases matching TRBD2. J was trimmed by 4 bases and V by 2 bases; bases with no gene match: 5. This CDR3 region has 16 residues. Germline lookup yields CDR1 MDHEN and CDR2 SYDVKM. CDR3 residues: CASSLHLAGAYNEQFF. In DNA form, the CDR3 reads TGTGCCAGCAGTTTACACCTAGCGGGAGCATACAATGAGCAGTTCTTC.

CDR3 protein: CASSPTGTNTEAFF. CDR3 coding DNA: TGTGCCAGCAGCCCGACAGGCACGAACACTGAAGCTTTCTTT. This chain connects TRBV5-8 to TRBJ1-1; D may be TRBD1 (6 bases). The germline V gene has CDR1 SGHTS and CDR2 YDEGEE. The CDR3 totals 14 residues. Trimming shortened V by 4 bases and J by 1 base, and 11 bases separated the two germline ends.

The rearrangement joins TRBV7-2 to TRBJ2-1, with D possibly TRBD1 on 5 matching bases. The CDR3 runs to 15 residues. The V end was cut by 5 bases, the J end by 3 bases, with 14 bases between. The germline CDR1 and CDR2 sequences are SGHTA and FQGNSA. The CDR3, as DNA: TGTGCCAGCAGCCTCCGAGACAGTCTCTACAATGAGCAGTTCTTC. Translated: CASSLRDSLYNEQFF.

This clone came up a few times. The chain is built from TRBV5-6 and TRBJ2-3; 15 bases map to TRBD2. In germline, CDR1 is SGHDT, CDR2 YYEEEE. This CDR3 has 19 amino acids. J lost 0 bases, V lost 5 bases, and 10 bases had no gene match. This CDR3 is CASSPGLAGGLRSTDTQYF. The CDR3 coding sequence is TGTGCCAGCAGTCCAGGACTAGCGGGAGGGCTACGAAGCACAGATACGCAGTATTTT. The full variable domain, its missing parts supplied by reference TRBV5-6 and TRBJ2-3, is DAGVTQSPTHLIKTRGQQVTLRCSPKSGHDTVSWYQQALGQGPQFIFQYYEEEERQRGNFPDRFSGHQFPNYSSELNVNALLLGDSALYLCASSPGLAGGLRSTDTQYFGPGTRLTVL.

The chain uses TRBV12-3 or TRBV12-4 and TRBJ2-7, with unresolved D. V was cut by 5 bases and J by 3 bases, with 8 bases left in between. CDR3 size: 12 residues. CDR3 sequence: CASSVTRYEQYF. In DNA, the CDR3 is TGTGCCAGCAGTGTGACTCGCTACGAGCAGTACTTC.

V and J are TRBV4-1 and TRBJ1-5; no clear D. Deletions cut 3 bases from V and 6 bases from J, with 21 bases between. This CDR3 is 17 amino acids long. The germline V gene has CDR1 MGHRA and CDR2 YSYEKL. CDR3 sequence reads: CASSQTQGAGVSQPQHF. The CDR3 DNA follows: TGCGCCAGCAGCCAGACCCAAGGTGCGGGCGTAAGTCAGCCCCAGCATTTT.

The V call is TRBV10-3, the J call TRBJ1-2, with D unresolved. V lost 0 bases, J lost 4 bases, and 3 bases lay in between. From germline, CDR1 is ENHRY and CDR2 SYGVKD. The CDR3 contains 12 residues. CDR3 in amino acids: CAISESSYGYTF. In nucleotides, the CDR3 is TGTGCCATCAGTGAGTCGAGCTATGGCTACACCTTC.

The chain carries TRBV28 and TRBJ1-2; TRBD1 aligns across 11 bases. Trimming removed 4 bases from V and 3 bases from J; junction bases left unmatched: 4. This CDR3 contains 15 residues. Looked up from germline, CDR1 is MDHEN and CDR2 is SYDVKM. CDR3 nucleotides: TGTGCCAGCAGTTGGGAGGGACAGGGGGACTATGGCTACACCTTC. Translating gives CASSWEGQGDYGYTF.

The chain combines TRBV4-1 with TRBJ2-7, with TRBD1 identical over 7 bases. V lost 6 bases and J lost 4; bases outside the gene matches: 9. Germline CDR1 MGHRA, CDR2 YSYEKL. The CDR3 is made up of 14 amino acids. The CDR3 reads CASSSRTGEYEQYF. CDR3 DNA: TGCGCCAGCAGTTCTAGGACAGGCGAATACGAGCAGTACTTC.

The chain combines TRBV6-5 with TRBJ2-7; TRBD2 matches at 13 bases. Looked up from germline, CDR1 is MNHEY and CDR2 is SVGAGI. V lost 0 bases, J lost 5 bases, and 4 bases stayed unmatched. The CDR3 length is 16 residues. DNA for the CDR3: TGTGCCAGCAGTTACTCTATTGGACTAGCGGGAGACGAGCAGTACTTC. The encoded protein is CASSYSIGLAGDEQYF.

The rearrangement links TRBV5-4 to TRBJ2-7; weak D call: TRBD1 (5 bases). V lost 0 bases and J lost 3, with 16 bases in between. Germline-derived CDR1 and CDR2 are SGHNT and YYREEE (reference sequence). The CDR3 covers 16 residues. For the CDR3, the DNA is TGTGCCAGCAGCTTGGTTTCTCTAGGGGTGAACTACGAGCAGTACTTC. It codes for CASSLVSLGVNYEQYF.

In regard to this clone: The same CDR3 can be traced to other DNA sequences in this sample. The chain recombines TRBV5-1 with TRBJ2-7; 10 positions match TRBD1. CDR3 length: 12 residues. Germline V gives CDR1 SGHRS, CDR2 YFSETQ. V shed 4 bases and J 7 bases; nucleotides not matched to a gene: 2. CDR3 amino acids: CASSPGQGEQYF. CDR3 DNA sequence: TGCGCCAGCAGCCCGGGACAGGGGGAGCAGTACTTC. The full variable domain, in which reference TRBV5-1 and TRBJ2-7 provide the parts outside the CDR3, is KAGVTQTPRYLIKTRGQQVTLSCSPISGHRSVSWYQQTPGQGLQFLFEYFSETQRNKGNFPGRFSGRQFSNSRSEMNVSTLELGDSALYLCASSPGQGEQYFGPGTRLTVT.

V is TRBV10-2 and J is TRBJ2-7; TRBD1 might be the D (6 bases). Trimming cost V 4 bases and J 3 bases, with 19 bases left between them. The CDR3 spans 16 residues. Germline loops: CDR1 WSHSY, CDR2 SAAADI. The CDR3 is CASSGAGQRLFYEQYF. The CDR3 bases are TGCGCCAGCAGTGGCGCAGGACAGAGGTTATTCTACGAGCAGTACTTC.

The chain combines TRBV2 with TRBJ1-1; possibly TRBD1 for D (6 bases). The CDR3 consists of 15 residues. V lost 0 bases and J 1 base, leaving 9 bases between the germline ends. Germline V gene sequence: CDR1 SNHLY, CDR2 FYNNEI. The CDR3, as DNA: TGTGCCAGCAGTGAAGCTAGGGGGAGGAACACTGAAGCTTTCTTT. As protein: CASSEARGRNTEAFF.

The chain uses TRBV30 and TRBJ2-3, with 11 bases fitting TRBD2. The CDR3 runs 15 residues. The trim removed 1 base at V and 5 bases at J, leaving 5 bases unmatched. CDR1 GTSNPN and CDR2 SVGIG come from the germline V gene (reference sequence). CDR3 in amino acids: CAWSDSGGAVDTQYF. The CDR3 DNA sequence: TGTGCCTGGAGTGATAGCGGGGGGGCAGTAGATACGCAGTATTTT.

V gene TRBV4-2 combines with J gene TRBJ1-2; TRBD1 matches 7 bases. V trimming: 0 bases; J trimming: 4 bases; junction bases outside the gene matches: 8. Germline values: CDR1 LGHNA, CDR2 YNFKEQ. This CDR3 is 16 amino acids long. The CDR3 DNA reads TGTGCCAGCAGCCAAGATATAACAGGGGCGAGCTATGGCTACACCTTC. It encodes CASSQDITGASYGYTF.

The chain joins TRBV6-5 to TRBJ2-2; 7 positions agree with TRBD2. The CDR3 extends over 16 amino acids. V was pared by 0 bases and J by 4 bases, with 5 bases of the junction left unmatched. The germline CDR1 and CDR2 sequences are MNHEY and SVGAGI. CDR3: CASSYSGGSTTGELFF. CDR3 nucleotides: TGTGCCAGCAGTTACTCGGGCGGGAGCACCACCGGGGAGCTGTTTTTT.

This clone was detected only once. The genes are TRBV11-3 and TRBJ2-7; the match to TRBD1 covers 9 bases. The CDR3 is 13 residues long. Germline V gene data show CDR1 as SGHNT and CDR2 as YENEEA. V lost 3 bases and J lost 4; bases outside the gene matches: 1. The CDR3 DNA is TGTGCCAGCAGCTTCGACAGGGGGTACGAGCAGTACTTC. Its translation: CASSFDRGYEQYF.

CDR3 DNA: TGTGCCTGGAGTCAGGGACTCAGCAATCAGCCCCAGCATTTT. It codes for CAWSQGLSNQPQHF. The rearrangement links TRBV30 to TRBJ1-5, with D tentatively TRBD1 (5 bases). CDR3 size: 14 residues. Trimming pared 2 bases from V and 1 base from J, leaving 9 bases between. Germline V CDR1 and CDR2: GTSNPN, SVGIG (reference sequence).

The rearrangement joins TRBV11-1 to TRBJ1-1; D is perhaps TRBD1 (5 bases). Deletions cut 5 bases from V and 9 bases from J, with 19 bases between. The CDR3 loop spans 14 amino acids. Germline lookup yields CDR1 SGHAT and CDR2 FQDESV (reference sequence). The CDR3 DNA reads TGTGCCAGCAGCCTCAACCGGGACGGAGGGAAAGCTTTCTTT. Translating gives CASSLNRDGGKAFF.

The chain links TRBV6-5 to TRBJ2-1; the D gene is possibly TRBD1 (6 bases). With 6 bases removed from V and 0 bases from J, the gap between germline ends came to 9 bases. The CDR3 runs to 14 residues. Per the germline V gene, CDR1 is MNHEY and CDR2 is SVGAGI. Here the CDR3 reads CASRSDSSYNEQFF. CDR3 coding DNA: TGTGCCAGCAGATCGGACAGCTCCTACAATGAGCAGTTCTTC.

The chain joins TRBV5-5 to TRBJ2-1, with D tentatively TRBD1 (5 bases). V was cut by 6 bases and J by 7 bases, with 17 bases left in between. This CDR3 contains 14 residues. Germline V lookup: CDR1 SGHKS, CDR2 YYEKEE (reference sequence). CDR3: CASTPRTPGNEQFF. For the CDR3, the DNA is TGTGCCAGCACCCCCCGGACCCCAGGGAATGAGCAGTTCTTC. Full variable domain (rest looked up from reference TRBV5-5 and TRBJ2-1): DAGVTQSPTHLIKTRGQQVTLRCSPISGHKSVSWYQQVLGQGPQFIFQYYEKEERGRGNFPDRFSARQFPNYSSELNVNALLLGDSALYLCASTPRTPGNEQFFGPGTRLTVL.

The chain couples TRBV11-2 to TRBJ2-7, with 7 bases that match TRBD1. The CDR3 has 14 residues. The germline V gene encodes CDR1 SGHAT and CDR2 FQNNGV. Losses at the gene ends were 0 bases for V and 7 bases for J; bases not matched to a gene: 6. The CDR3 DNA sequence: TGTGCCAGCAGCTTAGAAGGGGGCATCGAAGAGCAGTACTTC. Amino acid sequence: CASSLEGGIEEQYF. Looking up the rest from reference TRBV11-2 and TRBJ2-7 gives the full variable domain: EAGVAQSPRYKIIEKRQSVAFWCNPISGHATLYWYQQILGQGPKLLIQFQNNGVVDDSQLPKDRFSAERLKGVDSTLKIQPAKLEDSAVYLCASSLEGGIEEQYFGPGTRLTVT.

The chain employs TRBV7-9 and TRBJ2-3, with 10 bases aligning to TRBD2. The CDR3 loop spans 18 amino acids. The germline gives CDR1 SEHNR, CDR2 FQNEAQ (reference sequence). V lost 0 bases and J lost 5; bases outside the gene matches: 11. The CDR3 loop is CASSLAGLAEYFRDTQYF. For the CDR3, the DNA is TGTGCCAGCAGCTTAGCAGGACTAGCGGAATATTTCAGAGATACGCAGTATTTT.

This sequence joins TRBV7-3 and TRBJ1-6; the match to TRBD1 covers 7 bases. The germline V gene encodes CDR1 SGHTA and CDR2 FQGTGA. V gave up 5 bases and J gave up 10 bases; unmatched junction bases: 8. The CDR3 contains 14 residues. The CDR3: CASSKTGVGSPLHF. The CDR3 DNA is TGTGCCAGCAGCAAAACAGGGGTTGGCTCACCCCTCCACTTT.

The chain couples TRBV1 to TRBJ1-1; the D segment call TRBD1 is taken from the table without a DNA check. TRBV1 is recorded as a pseudogene. The CDR3 extends over 15 amino acids. CDR3 region: CTSSHLGQLNTEAFF. The DNA for the CDR3 is TGCACCAGCAGCCACTTGGGGCAGCTGAACACTGAAGCTTTCTTT.

V and J are TRBV5-8 and TRBJ2-3; 10 bases agree with TRBD2. Per the germline V gene, CDR1 is SGHTS and CDR2 is YDEGEE. V lost 3 bases to trimming and J lost 5 bases; unmatched junction nucleotides: 9. The CDR3 runs 16 residues. The CDR3 nucleotides read TGTGCCAGCAGCTCCCGCGGTTCTAGCGGGGGAGATACGCAGTATTTT. Protein sequence: CASSSRGSSGGDTQYF.

The genes are TRBV12-5 and TRBJ1-2; TRBD1 is a possible D gene (6 bases). Trimming took off 7 bases at V and 3 bases at J, with 18 bases between the two ends. The germline CDR1 and CDR2 sequences are LGHNT and FRNRAP. The CDR3 consists of 15 residues. CDR3 residues: CASADLGGVDYGYTF. CDR3 nucleotides: TGTGCTAGTGCCGACTTAGGGGGTGTAGACTATGGCTACACCTTC.

This clone showed up just once. V is TRBV7-8 and J is TRBJ2-7; D is possibly TRBD1 (6 bases). The V end lost 5 bases, the J end lost 0 bases, and 8 bases lay between the germline ends. Germline loops: CDR1 SGHVS, CDR2 FQNEAQ. The CDR3 sequence is 13 residues long. The chain's CDR3 is CASSRTVSYEQYF. The CDR3 DNA reads TGTGCCAGCAGCCGGACAGTCTCCTACGAGCAGTACTTC.

The J gene is TRBJ1-1, the V gene TRBV3-1 (or the pseudogene TRBV3-2); TRBD1 is a possible D gene (6 bases). The CDR3 length is 15 residues. Germline V gene sequence: CDR1 LGHDT, CDR2 YNNKEL (reference sequence). The germline V and J ends were trimmed by 3 bases and 5 bases, with 16 bases remaining between them. The CDR3 nucleotides are TGTGCCAGCAGCCAGGAACCGGGACAAAGGACTGAAGCTTTCTTT. As protein: CASSQEPGQRTEAFF.

J is TRBJ2-7 and V is TRBV4-1; possible D gene TRBD2, 6 bases. CDR3 length: 14 residues. Germline V lookup: CDR1 MGHRA, CDR2 YSYEKL. The V end was cut by 4 bases, the J end by 0 bases, with 10 bases between. The CDR3: CASSLIADSYEQYF. In nucleotides, the CDR3 is TGCGCCAGCAGCCTTATAGCGGACTCCTACGAGCAGTACTTC.